The subject of this entry is one TCR beta chain. These data belong to a study of blood T cell repertoires in COVID-19. Overall study context: From the United States, Italy and Spain came samples of acute and convalescent COVID-19. In each case, the material was cDNA or gDNA derived from T cells, B-cell-depleted T cells, or PBMCs.

Germline loops: CDR1 SQVTM, CDR2 ANQGSEA. V lost 1 base and J lost 1, with 13 bases in between. This CDR3 is 15 amino acids long. In the study's own analysis: Scientists estimated how many nucleated cells there were by amplifying reference gene primers. The repertoire was sequenced with immunoSEQ multiplex PCR; TCRdb's copy has only in-frame clones and lacks some. V and J calls and clone size follow that table, whereas D and trimming were derived from the DNA. The data contain 100,000 or so clones, 75% to 95% of them singletons. The V gene is TRBV29-1, the J gene TRBJ1-1; D call uncertain. The sample was peripheral blood. This receptor was obtained from a man younger than 30 with acute or convalescent COVID-19. The DNA for the CDR3 is TGCAGCGTTGAAGGTTTTTTTGAGGGGAACACTGAAGCTTTCTTT. It yields the protein CSVEGFFEGNTEAFF. The complete variable domain, with remaining parts taken from reference TRBV29-1 and TRBJ1-1, reads SAVISQKPSRDICQRGTSLTIQCQVDSQVTMMFWYRQQPGQSLTLIATANQGSEATYESGFVIDKFPISRPNLTFSTLTVSNMSPEDSSIYLCSVEGFFEGNTEAFFGQGTRLTVV.